The clone carrying this T cell receptor (beta chain) was observed a single time. Antigen: not known. The source of the sample is a study of T cell responses to AZD1222 COVID-19 vaccine. The study's findings and limits: Of spike-specific TCRs, nearly half reportedly target regions left unmutated in variants.

TCRdb keeps only in-frame clones here, not all; method: immunoSEQ multiplex PCR. This sample has about 180,000 clones, with about 93% found just once. The sequence derives from an adult who received the AZD1222 COVID-19 vaccine. The input for sequencing was peripheral blood, taken 28 days after the second AZD1222 dose.

CDR3 nucleotide sequence: TGTGCCAGCAGTAACAGCGACAGCTCCTATAATTCACCCCTCCACTTT. Protein product: CASSNSDSSYNSPLHF. This chain links TRBV3-1 (or the pseudogene TRBV3-2) with TRBJ1-6, with D possibly matching TRBD1 (5 bases). CDR1 is LGHDT, CDR2 YNNKEL, per germline (reference sequence). This CDR3 spans 16 amino acids. V shed 6 bases and J shed 0 bases, with 12 bases lying between them.